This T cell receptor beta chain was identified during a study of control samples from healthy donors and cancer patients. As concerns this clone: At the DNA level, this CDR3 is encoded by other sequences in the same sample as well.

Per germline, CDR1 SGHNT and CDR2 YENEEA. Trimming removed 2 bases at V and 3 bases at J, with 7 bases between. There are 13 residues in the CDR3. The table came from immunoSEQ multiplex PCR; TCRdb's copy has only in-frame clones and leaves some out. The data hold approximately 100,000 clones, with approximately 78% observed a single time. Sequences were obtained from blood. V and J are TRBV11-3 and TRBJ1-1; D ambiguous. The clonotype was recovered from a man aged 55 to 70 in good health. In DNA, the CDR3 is TGTGCCAGCAGCTTACTTGGGGACACTGAAGCTTTCTTT. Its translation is CASSLLGDTEAFF.